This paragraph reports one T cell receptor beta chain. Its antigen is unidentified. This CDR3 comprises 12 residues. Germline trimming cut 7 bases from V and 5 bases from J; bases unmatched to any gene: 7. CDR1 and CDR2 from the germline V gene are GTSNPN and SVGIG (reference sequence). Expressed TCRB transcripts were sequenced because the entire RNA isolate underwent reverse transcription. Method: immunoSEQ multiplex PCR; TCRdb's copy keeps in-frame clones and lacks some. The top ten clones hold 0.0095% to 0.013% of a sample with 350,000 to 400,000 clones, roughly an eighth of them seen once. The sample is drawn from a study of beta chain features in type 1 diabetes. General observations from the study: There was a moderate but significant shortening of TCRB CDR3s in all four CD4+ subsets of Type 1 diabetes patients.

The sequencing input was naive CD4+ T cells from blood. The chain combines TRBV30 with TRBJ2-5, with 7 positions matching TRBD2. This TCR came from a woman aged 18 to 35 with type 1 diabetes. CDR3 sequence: CAFLAGVETQYF. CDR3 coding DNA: TGTGCCTTCCTTGCGGGGGTGGAGACCCAGTACTTC.